The next 10 T cell receptor beta chains were all read from a single sample in a study of T cell repertoires in cytomegalovirus infection. Antigen specificity for these receptors is unknown. TCRdb ran MiXCR on the reads and lists one entry per CDR3 protein. The sample records just under 500,000 distinct CDR3 sequences, 25% to 35% being singletons. This sample comprised cultured PBMCs, obtained from culture after CMV antigen stimulation. The source of these receptors is a human donor in good health (CMV status not recorded). Some clones in this sample may be carry-over from other donors' samples.

The rearrangement uses TRBV6-2 or TRBV6-3 and TRBJ1-3, with D possibly TRBD1 on 5 matching bases. CDR3 length equals 13 residues. The germline V gene encodes CDR1 MNHEY and CDR2 SVGEGT. The V gene lost 2 bases and the J gene lost 4 bases, with 6 bases spanning the gap. The CDR3, as DNA: TGTGCCAGCAGTTACGACAGAGGAAACACCATATATTTT. This gives the protein CASSYDRGNTIYF.

The V call is TRBV7-8, the J call TRBJ2-3, with unresolved D. From germline, CDR1 is SGHVS and CDR2 FQNEAQ. V dropped 5 bases and J dropped 2 bases, with 17 bases sitting between them. This CDR3 has 16 residues. DNA for the CDR3: TGTGCCAGCAGCCGGCTCGGACGTGGGAACACAGATACGCAGTATTTT. This encodes CASSRLGRGNTDTQYF.

V usage is TRBV27 and J usage is TRBJ1-2, with 9 bases fitting TRBD1. CDR1 and CDR2 from the germline V gene are MNHEY and SMNVEV (reference sequence). Trimming at V came to 1 base and at J to 4 bases, leaving 7 bases not matched to a gene. CDR3 length: 16 residues. The CDR3 DNA reads as TGTGCCAGCAGTTTATATACAGGGGGCGCGGGCTATGGCTACACCTTC. It yields the protein CASSLYTGGAGYGYTF.

V usage is TRBV20-1 and J usage is TRBJ2-1, with TRBD2 identical over 8 bases. The CDR3 consists of 16 residues. V lost 2 bases, J lost 6 bases, and 12 bases stayed unmatched. Germline CDR1 reads DFQATT; CDR2 reads SNEGSKA (reference sequence). The CDR3 loop reads CSARNDPGLGSNEQFF. DNA of the CDR3: TGCAGTGCTAGAAATGACCCGGGACTAGGGTCCAATGAGCAGTTCTTC.

The CDR3 reads CSARKAGAIHYNNEQFF. In DNA, the CDR3 is TGCAGTGCTAGGAAAGCGGGGGCCATCCATTACAATAATGAGCAGTTCTTC. The chain combines TRBV20-1 with TRBJ2-1, with TRBD2 identical over 8 bases. CDR3 length equals 17 residues. The junction had 17 bases not matched to a gene; V was cut back by 3 bases and J by 7 bases. Germline CDR1 reads DFQATT; CDR2 reads SNEGSKA (reference sequence).

This chain links TRBV30 with TRBJ2-2; 9 bases are a match to TRBD1. The length of the CDR3 is 15 residues. The V and J ends lost 3 bases and 5 bases, in that order; junction bases with no gene match: 7. Germline CDR1 and CDR2: GTSNPN and SVGIG (reference sequence). In DNA form, the CDR3 reads TGTGCCTGGAGGTTACAGGGGGCAAGGACCGGGGAGCTGTTTTTT. Protein product: CAWRLQGARTGELFF.

This clonotype was counted a few times. The chain uses TRBV4-3 and TRBJ1-3, with 9 bases fitting TRBD1. CDR1 is LGHNA, CDR2 YSLEER, per germline. The CDR3 has 15 amino acids. With 3 bases clipped from V and 5 bases from J, the junction kept 5 bases outside the gene matches. CDR3 DNA sequence: TGCGCCAGCAGCCACGTGACAGGGGGTAGAAACACCATATATTTT. Translation: CASSHVTGGRNTIYF.

The table lists this clonotype with many counts. The chain joins TRBV7-2 to TRBJ1-2; D gene ambiguous. Per germline, CDR1 SGHTA and CDR2 FQGNSA. This CDR3 is built from 14 residues. The germline V and J ends were trimmed by 1 base and 5 bases, with 11 bases remaining between them. This CDR3 is CASSLERQTYGYTF. CDR3 bases: TGTGCCAGCAGCTTAGAACGTCAGACTTATGGCTACACCTTC. The full variable domain, its missing parts supplied by reference TRBV7-2 and TRBJ1-2, is GAGVSQSPSNKVTEKGKDVELRCDPISGHTALYWYRQSLGQGLEFLIYFQGNSAPDKSGLPSDRFSAERTGGSVSTLTIQRTQQEDSAVYLCASSLERQTYGYTFGSGTRLTVV.

This clonotype was counted only a few times. The chain recombines TRBV7-2 with TRBJ2-7; 7 nucleotides agree with TRBD2. This CDR3 contains 15 residues. V shed 1 base and J 1 base; nucleotides not matched to a gene: 4. The V gene's germline CDR1 is SGHTA and CDR2 FQGNSA. CDR3 protein: CASSLGAGVSYEQYF. The CDR3 DNA reads TGTGCCAGCAGCTTAGGCGCGGGAGTATCCTACGAGCAGTACTTC.

In its sample, this clonotype was seen many times. This CDR3 is CASFSRDGTYEQYF. The CDR3 nucleotides are TGTGCCAGTTTTAGCAGGGACGGCACCTACGAGCAGTACTTC. The chain recombines TRBV6-1 with TRBJ2-7; D assignment may be TRBD1 or TRBD2 (5 bases each). CDR3 length: 14 amino acids. V was pared by 9 bases and J by 2 bases, with 17 bases between. From germline, CDR1 is MNHNS and CDR2 SASEGT.